The T cell receptor beta chain described here comes from a study of regulatory T cells in long-lasting Graves disease. CDR3 length equals 14 residues. Germline V gene data show CDR1 as LGHDT and CDR2 as YNNKEL (reference sequence). V gave up 4 bases and J gave up 1 base, with 8 bases separating them. Building of the TCR beta libraries involved iRepertoire HTBI primers and Arm-PCR of CDR3 regions. MiXCR, run by TCRdb on the multiplex PCR reads, gives a single entry per CDR3 protein. The data hold more than 350,000 distinct CDR3 sequences, with roughly a fifth observed a single time. The sample's time point: persistent/refractory GD, antithyroid drugs over 5 years with positive TRAb. From RNA extracted from PBMCs, the TCR library was made. The sample holds many counts of this clonotype.

This sequence was found in a female donor with Graves disease. Sequencing used peripheral blood mononuclear cells (PBMCs), obtained when the disease was refractory, from a patient treated with antithyroid drugs. The V gene is TRBV3-1, the J gene TRBJ1-5; unclear D gene. In DNA form, the CDR3 reads TGTGCCAGCAGCCTCCTGAACAGCAATCAGCCCCAGCATTTT. It is translated as CASSLLNSNQPQHF.